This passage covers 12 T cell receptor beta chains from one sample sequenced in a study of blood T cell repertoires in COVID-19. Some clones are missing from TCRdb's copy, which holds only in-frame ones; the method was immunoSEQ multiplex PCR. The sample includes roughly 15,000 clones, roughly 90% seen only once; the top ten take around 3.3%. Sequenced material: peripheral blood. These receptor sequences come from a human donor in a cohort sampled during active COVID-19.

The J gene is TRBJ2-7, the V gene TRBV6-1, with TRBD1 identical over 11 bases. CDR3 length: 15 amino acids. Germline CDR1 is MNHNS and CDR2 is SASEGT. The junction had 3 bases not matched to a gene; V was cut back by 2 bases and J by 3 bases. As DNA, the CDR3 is TGTGCCAGCAGTGAAACCGGGACAGGGGGCTACGAGCAGTACTTC. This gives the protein CASSETGTGGYEQYF.

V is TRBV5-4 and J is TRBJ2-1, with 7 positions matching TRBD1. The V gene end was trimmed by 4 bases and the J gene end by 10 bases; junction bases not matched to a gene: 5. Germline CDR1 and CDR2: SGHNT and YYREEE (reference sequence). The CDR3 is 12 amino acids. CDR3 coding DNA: TGTGCCAGCAGCCAACCGGACAGGGAGCAGTTCTTC. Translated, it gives CASSQPDREQFF.

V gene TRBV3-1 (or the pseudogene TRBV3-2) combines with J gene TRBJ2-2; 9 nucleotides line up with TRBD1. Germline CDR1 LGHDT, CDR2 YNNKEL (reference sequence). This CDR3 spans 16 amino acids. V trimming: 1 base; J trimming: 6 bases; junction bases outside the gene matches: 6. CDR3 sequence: CASSQGDRVGAGELFF. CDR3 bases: TGTGCCAGCAGCCAAGGGGACAGGGTAGGCGCCGGGGAGCTGTTTTTT.

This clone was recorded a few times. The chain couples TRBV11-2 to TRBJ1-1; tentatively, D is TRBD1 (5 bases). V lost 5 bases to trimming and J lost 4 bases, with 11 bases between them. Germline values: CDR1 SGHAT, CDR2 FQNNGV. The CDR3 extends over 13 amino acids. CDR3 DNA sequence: TGTGCCAGCAGCGTGACAGTTTCCACTGAAGCTTTCTTT. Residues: CASSVTVSTEAFF.

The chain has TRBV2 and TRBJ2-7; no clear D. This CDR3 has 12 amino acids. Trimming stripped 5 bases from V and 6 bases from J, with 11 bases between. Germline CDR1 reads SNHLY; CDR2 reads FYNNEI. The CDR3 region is CASSTVQAEQYF. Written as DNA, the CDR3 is TGTGCCAGCAGTACGGTGCAGGCCGAGCAGTACTTC.

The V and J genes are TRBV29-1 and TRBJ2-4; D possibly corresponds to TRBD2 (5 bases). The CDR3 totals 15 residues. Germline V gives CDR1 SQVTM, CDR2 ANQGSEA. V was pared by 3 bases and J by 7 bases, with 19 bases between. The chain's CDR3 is CSVEGPNGVLNIQYF. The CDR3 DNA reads TGCAGCGTTGAGGGCCCAAACGGGGTCTTGAACATTCAGTACTTC.

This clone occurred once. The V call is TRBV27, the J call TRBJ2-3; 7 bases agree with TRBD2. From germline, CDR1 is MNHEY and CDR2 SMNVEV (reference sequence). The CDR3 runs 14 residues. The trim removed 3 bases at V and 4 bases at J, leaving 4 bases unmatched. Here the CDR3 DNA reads TGTGCCAGCAGTTTTGGGGGGGAAGCAGATACGCAGTATTTT. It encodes CASSFGGEADTQYF.

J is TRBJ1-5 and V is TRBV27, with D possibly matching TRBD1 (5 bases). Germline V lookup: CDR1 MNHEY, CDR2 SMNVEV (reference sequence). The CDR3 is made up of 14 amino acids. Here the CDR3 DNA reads TGTGCTTCTTCGGGGGGGTTACTAAAAAAGCCCCAGCATTTT. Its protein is CASSGGLLKKPQHF.

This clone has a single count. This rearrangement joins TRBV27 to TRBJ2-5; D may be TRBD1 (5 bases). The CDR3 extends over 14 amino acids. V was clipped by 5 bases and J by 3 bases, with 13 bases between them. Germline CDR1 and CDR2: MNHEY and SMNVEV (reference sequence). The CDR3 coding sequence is TGTGCCAGCAGTCCCGACAGAGCCAAAGAGACCCAGTACTTC. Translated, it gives CASSPDRAKETQYF.

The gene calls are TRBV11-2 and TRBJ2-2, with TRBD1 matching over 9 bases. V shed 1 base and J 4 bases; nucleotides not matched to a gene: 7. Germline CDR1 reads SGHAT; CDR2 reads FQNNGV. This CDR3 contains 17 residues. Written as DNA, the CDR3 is TGTGCCAGCAGCTTAGGGGTTGGGACAGGGCTCACCGGGGAGCTGTTTTTT. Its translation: CASSLGVGTGLTGELFF.

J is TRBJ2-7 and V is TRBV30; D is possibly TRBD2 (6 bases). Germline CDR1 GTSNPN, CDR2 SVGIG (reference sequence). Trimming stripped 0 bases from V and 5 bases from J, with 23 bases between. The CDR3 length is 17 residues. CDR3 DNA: TGTGCCTGGAGTGTACCGCGGGCGGGGCGCAACCTCCACGAGCAGTACTTC. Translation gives CAWSVPRAGRNLHEQYF.

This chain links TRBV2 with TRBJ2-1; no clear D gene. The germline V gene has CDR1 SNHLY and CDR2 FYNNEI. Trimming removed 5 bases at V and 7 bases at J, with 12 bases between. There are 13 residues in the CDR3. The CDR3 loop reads CASSWAESNEQFF. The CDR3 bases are TGTGCCAGCAGTTGGGCAGAAAGTAATGAGCAGTTCTTC.